This T cell receptor beta chain is from a study of blood T cell repertoires in COVID-19. In the study overall: Nucleic acid was either cDNA or gDNA, and it came from T cells, B-cell-depleted T cells, or PBMCs.

TCRdb's table, derived via immunoSEQ multiplex PCR, lists solely in-frame clones and lacks some. The sample comprises around 450,000 clones, about nine tenths of which are singletons, and 0.7% rests with the top ten. Between the trimmed V and J ends, which lost 1 base and 5 bases, there was a span of 11 bases. CDR1 is LGHNA and CDR2 is YNFKEQ in the germline V gene. CDR3 size: 14 residues. The chain employs TRBV4-2 and TRBJ2-5; D is perhaps TRBD1 (6 bases). Sequenced sample: PBMCs or T cells enriched from blood (not recorded which). The clonotype originates from a woman aged 18 to 35 who had recovered from COVID-19. The CDR3 reads CASSQGGQSETQYF. The CDR3, as DNA: TGTGCCAGCAGCCAAGGGGGACAATCGGAGACCCAGTACTTC.